This T cell receptor beta chain was profiled in a study of neurological immune-mediated disorders. Synthesis of cDNA was performed by 5'RACE using 10-nucleotide random UMIs. TCRdb reprocessed the 5' RACE reads with MiXCR, giving one entry per CDR3 protein. The sample lists 30,000 to 50,000 distinct CDR3 sequences, approximately 7% occurring once. The CDR3 is 14 residues long. Germline V gene lookup returns CDR1 DFQATT and CDR2 SNEGSKA (reference sequence). J lost 0 bases, V lost 6 bases, and 5 bases had no gene match. Material for sequencing was CD4+ T cells from blood. The chain joins TRBV20-1 to TRBJ2-7, with TRBD2 matching over 10 bases. The sequence derives from a man aged 45-65 years in good health. Here the CDR3 DNA reads TGCAGTGCCTCATCTAGCGGGAGCTCCTACGAGCAGTACTTC. It yields the protein CSASSSGSSYEQYF.